These T cell receptor beta chains were read from a single sample in a study of cytomegalovirus exposure and HLA in healthy donors. This table comes from immunoSEQ multiplex PCR, and its TCRdb copy is limited to in-frame clones, with some not included. The table shows approximately 150,000 clones, with approximately 71% occurring only once. The source material was PBMCs. All receptors derive from a woman aged 18-29 years in good health and CMV-seropositive. Each CDR3 is given with its conserved first and last residue. A D gene is named only where the DNA matches it firmly. Size is stated for part of the rows, as once, few or many counts, or as a class when the clone is expanded.

d_call	v_call	j_call	clone_size	cdr3_nt	cdr3_aa
NA	TRBV2	TRBJ2-2	NA	TGTGCCAGCAGAGGAGGAGGTACCGGGGAGCTGTTTTTT	CASRGGGTGELFF
TRBD1	TRBV7-3	TRBJ2-5	NA	TGTGCCAGCAGCCCCGGGACAGGGGTCCAAGAGACCCAGTACTTC	CASSPGTGVQETQYF
NA	TRBV21-1	TRBJ2-7	NA	TGTGCCAGCAGCAGCCGGGACAGGGGTCACGAGCAGTACTTC	CASSSRDRGHEQYF
TRBD1	TRBV19	TRBJ1-4	NA	TGTGCCAGTAGTGCACCAGGGGGCCTTAATGAAAAACTGTTTTTT	CASSAPGGLNEKLFF
NA	TRBV28	TRBJ2-7	NA	TGTGCCAGCAGTTCCGACGACCATCCCTACAGGGAACACGACGAGCAGTACTTC	CASSSDDHPYREHDEQYF
NA	TRBV27	TRBJ1-2	once	TGTGCCAGCAGTTCGACAGTGAATAAAGGCTATGGCTACACCTTC	CASSSTVNKGYGYTF
TRBD1	TRBV19	TRBJ1-1	NA	TGTGCCAGTAGATTCGGGACAGGGAACATGAACACTGAAGCTTTCTTT	CASRFGTGNMNTEAFF
TRBD2	TRBV2	TRBJ2-1	NA	TGTGCCAGCAGTGAGAGGTGGACTAGCAATGAGCAGTTCTTC	CASSERWTSNEQFF
NA	TRBV28	TRBJ1-5	once	TGTGCCAGCAGACTCCTCCAGGGCCAGCCCCAGCATTTT	CASRLLQGQPQHF
TRBD1	TRBV28	TRBJ1-4	few	TGTGCCAGCAGTTTCCATTCCAGGGGGAGAGTAACTAATGAAAAACTGTTTTTT	CASSFHSRGRVTNEKLFF
TRBD2	TRBV2	TRBJ2-3	NA	TGTGCCACAACATACCTCGGAGCGGGGGGGACAGATACGCAGTATTTT	CATTYLGAGGTDTQYF
NA	TRBV4-1	TRBJ2-7	NA	TGCGCCAGCAGCCAACCGTACGAGACTCAAATTAGAAACGAGCAGTACTTC	CASSQPYETQIRNEQYF
NA	TRBV6-1	TRBJ1-5	NA	TGTGCCAGCAGTGAAGGGCTGGGGGCCGGTCAGCCCCAGCATTTT	CASSEGLGAGQPQHF
NA	TRBV29-1	TRBJ2-1	NA	TGCAGCGGTTCGGACTGGAAATACAATGAGCAGTTCTTC	CSGSDWKYNEQFF
NA	TRBV11-2	TRBJ1-1	NA	TGTGCCAGCAGCTTAGTCGGGAACACTGAAGCTTTCTTT	CASSLVGNTEAFF
NA	TRBV6-1	TRBJ1-1	NA	TGTGCCAGCAGTGAAATGCGCCAGAACACTGAAGCTTTCTTT	CASSEMRQNTEAFF
TRBD1	TRBV30	TRBJ2-7	once	TGTGCCTGGTCCCCGGGACAGTCCAACTACGAGCAGTACTTC	CAWSPGQSNYEQYF
TRBD1	TRBV15	TRBJ1-2	NA	TGTGCCACCAGCAGAGATGGGGACAGGGGTCGCCATGGCTACACCTTC	CATSRDGDRGRHGYTF
TRBD1	TRBV25-1	TRBJ1-5	NA	TGTGCCAGCAGGGACAGGGCCGATCAGCCCCAGCATTTT	CASRDRADQPQHF
NA	TRBV6-5	TRBJ2-7	NA	TGTGCCAGCAGTTACGACGACAGAGCCTACGAGCAGTACTTC	CASSYDDRAYEQYF
NA	TRBV7-9	TRBJ2-5	NA	TGTGCCAGCAGCTCTCGGACAGTAGAAGAGACCCAGTACTTC	CASSSRTVEETQYF
TRBD1	TRBV14	TRBJ2-3	NA	TGTGCCAGCAGCGGACAGGGTACAGATACGCAGTATTTT	CASSGQGTDTQYF
TRBD2	TRBV5-8	TRBJ2-1	NA	TGTGCCAGCAGCCGGGGGGGCCTCACCTACAATGAGCAGTTCTTC	CASSRGGLTYNEQFF
NA	TRBV7-2	TRBJ2-3	NA	TGTGCCAGCAGTCCCTACACAGATACGCAGTATTTT	CASSPYTDTQYF
TRBD1	TRBV7-3	TRBJ1-2	NA	TGTGCCAGCAGCTTTCAGGGGGCGGTGGGAGGCTACACCTTC	CASSFQGAVGGYTF
TRBD1	TRBV6-6	TRBJ2-7	NA	TGTGCCAGCAGTTACGACAGGGTCCGGTACGTGCAGTACTTC	CASSYDRVRYVQYF
NA	TRBV28	TRBJ1-2	NA	TGTGCCAGCAGTGCAGGGTTCTATGGCTACACCTTC	CASSAGFYGYTF
TRBD1	TRBV5-6	TRBJ2-1	NA	TGTGCCAGCAGCGTCGGACAGGGGGGTAACAATGAGCAGTTCTTC	CASSVGQGGNNEQFF
NA	TRBV12-2	TRBJ2-2	NA	TGTGCAACGCATGGGCCCTTCACCGGGGAGCTGTTTTTT	CATHGPFTGELFF
TRBD1	TRBV9	TRBJ2-2	NA	TGTGCCAGCGGCTACTCAACGGACAGGGGGAACACCGGGGAGCTGTTTTTT	CASGYSTDRGNTGELFF
TRBD1	TRBV18	TRBJ2-1	NA	TGTGCCAGCTCACCGGGATTGGGACAGAAGCACAATGAGCAGTTCTTC	CASSPGLGQKHNEQFF
NA	TRBV25-1	TRBJ1-4	NA	TGTGCCAGCAGTGATAGATTCGAGGAACAAAAACTGTTTTTT	CASSDRFEEQKLFF
TRBD1	TRBV7-9	TRBJ1-2	NA	TGTGCCAGCAGTCCCCGGGACAGGGTCGATGGCTACACCTTC	CASSPRDRVDGYTF
TRBD1	TRBV10-3	TRBJ1-3	NA	TGTGCCACCTACGGGACAGGGAGCGTCCGGGACTCTGGAAACACCATATATTTT	CATYGTGSVRDSGNTIYF
NA	TRBV30	TRBJ1-6	NA	TGTGCCTGGAGTGGCCCAACAGGGTTTAATTCACCCCTCCACTTT	CAWSGPTGFNSPLHF
NA	TRBV6-5	TRBJ1-5	NA	TGTGCCAGCAGTTACGGTTCAGGGGTCAATCAGCCCCAGCATTTT	CASSYGSGVNQPQHF
NA	TRBV6-1	TRBJ1-1	once	TGTGCCAGCAGGCAGCGCGGGGCAATGAACACTGAAGCTTTCTTT	CASRQRGAMNTEAFF
NA	TRBV5-1	TRBJ2-1	NA	TGCGCCAGCAGCTGGCGGTTAGCCAATGAGCAGTTCTTC	CASSWRLANEQFF
NA	TRBV27	TRBJ2-1	NA	TGTGCCAGCAGGAGGGAGATAGGACCCCCGGCGCAGTTCTTC	CASRREIGPPAQFF
TRBD2	TRBV7-3	TRBJ2-3	NA	TGTGCCAGCAGCCAGGGACTAGCTTTCACAGATACGCAGTATTTT	CASSQGLAFTDTQYF
TRBD1	TRBV5-1	TRBJ2-7	few	TGCGCCAGCAGCAAGGATCGACAGGGGTCCTACGAGCAGTACTTC	CASSKDRQGSYEQYF
NA	TRBV5-4	TRBJ2-3	once	TGTGCCAGCAGCTTTGATAACAGTCCCACAGATACGCAGTATTTT	CASSFDNSPTDTQYF
TRBD1	TRBV7-9	TRBJ2-7	NA	TGTGCCAGCAGCTCCGACAGGGGCGATCCCTACGAGCAGTACTTC	CASSSDRGDPYEQYF
NA	TRBV5-1	TRBJ2-1	NA	TGCGCCAGCAGCTTCGGGACTGGCAATGAGCAGTTCTTC	CASSFGTGNEQFF
NA	TRBV6-6	TRBJ1-1	once	TGTGCCAGCAGTTACTCCCCCGGCCAGGGCACTGAAGCTTTCTTT	CASSYSPGQGTEAFF
TRBD2	TRBV7-9	TRBJ2-5	NA	TGTGCCAGCAGCCTAGGACTAGATCTTGGGACCCAGTACTTC	CASSLGLDLGTQYF
TRBD1	TRBV19	TRBJ1-2	NA	TGTGCCAGTAGGAGGACAGGGACCTATGGCTACACCTTC	CASRRTGTYGYTF
TRBD1	TRBV7-9	TRBJ1-2	NA	TGTGCCAGCAGCCAGGGGGAGAGGGTCGGCTACACCTTC	CASSQGERVGYTF
TRBD2	TRBV25-1	TRBJ2-1	NA	TGTGCCAGCCACCTAGCGGGCCGGTACAATGAGCAGTTCTTC	CASHLAGRYNEQFF
NA	TRBV18	TRBJ2-5	NA	TGTGCCAGCTCACCTAACCTCGGGGAGACCCAGTACTTC	CASSPNLGETQYF
TRBD1	TRBV28	TRBJ2-5	NA	TGTGCCAGCAGTATGCCCCCCGGGACAGGGTATGACTTC	CASSMPPGTGYDF
NA	TRBV19	TRBJ2-1	NA	TGTGCCAGTAGTTATGGCGGGGACTACAATGAGCAGTTCTTC	CASSYGGDYNEQFF